This T cell receptor (beta chain) derives from a study of blood T cell repertoires in COVID-19. Some clones are missing from TCRdb's copy, which holds only in-frame ones; the method was immunoSEQ multiplex PCR. The data show about 190,000 clones, 70% to 85% seen once. Germline loops: CDR1 LGHDT, CDR2 YNNKEL (reference sequence). The CDR3 loop spans 12 amino acids. Trimming cost V 6 bases and J 4 bases, with 7 bases left between them. This TCR came from a woman in her 30s who had recovered from COVID-19. Sequenced material: PBMCs or T cells enriched from blood (not recorded which). This sequence joins TRBV3-1 (or the pseudogene TRBV3-2) and TRBJ2-1; D gene unclear. CDR3 sequence: CASRSSYNEQFF. The CDR3 region has the DNA TGTGCCAGCAGATCCTCTTACAATGAGCAGTTCTTC.